These 28 T cell receptor beta chains came from one sample sequenced in a study of blood T cell repertoires in COVID-19. Data came from immunoSEQ multiplex PCR; TCRdb stores just in-frame clones and leaves some out. Here the sample spans around 170,000 clones, around 72% being singletons. The sequenced sample consisted of peripheral blood. The receptors were sampled from an elderly woman with acute or convalescent COVID-19.

This clone was seen a single time. V is TRBV7-8 and J is TRBJ1-3, with 9 bases lining up with TRBD1. The CDR3 is made up of 14 amino acids. After removal of 4 bases from V and 11 bases from J, the junction contained 9 bases not matched to a gene. The germline V gene encodes CDR1 SGHVS and CDR2 FQNEAQ. This CDR3 reads CASSSYRGPTSIYF. In DNA, the CDR3 is TGTGCCAGCAGCTCCTACAGGGGGCCAACCTCCATATATTTT.

This chain links TRBV5-4 with TRBJ2-1; 12 bases match TRBD2. V shed 7 bases, J shed 4 bases, and the junction held 3 bases outside the gene matches. The CDR3 runs to 14 residues. Germline V CDR1 and CDR2: SGHNT, YYREEE (reference sequence). CDR3 protein: CASGLAGQYNEQFF. In nucleotides, the CDR3 is TGTGCCAGCGGACTAGCGGGACAATACAATGAGCAGTTCTTC.

The DNA of the CDR3 is TGTGCCAGCAGTGGACTAGCGGGAGGAACCTCCTACGAGCAGTACTTC. Amino acids: CASSGLAGGTSYEQYF. V and J are TRBV2 and TRBJ2-7; 13 bases agree with TRBD2. Germline V gene data show CDR1 as SNHLY and CDR2 as FYNNEI. The V and J ends lost 4 bases and 0 bases, in that order; junction bases with no gene match: 3. The CDR3 consists of 16 residues. Complete variable domain (other parts from reference TRBV2 and TRBJ2-7): EPEVTQTPSHQVTQMGQEVILRCVPISNHLYFYWYRQILGQKVEFLVSFYNNEISEKSEIFDDQFSVERPDGSNFTLKIRSTKLEDSAMYFCASSGLAGGTSYEQYFGPGTRLTVT.

This chain uses TRBV29-1 with TRBJ1-3; a possible D gene is TRBD1 (6 bases). Trimming removed 5 bases at V and 2 bases at J, with 16 bases between. The length of the CDR3 is 15 residues. Germline CDR1 is SQVTM and CDR2 is ANQGSEA. DNA of the CDR3: TGCAGCGTTTTTCAATGGGGGCTAACTGGAAACACCATATATTTT. It encodes CSVFQWGLTGNTIYF.

This chain uses TRBV20-1 with TRBJ2-1, with D unresolved. V was shortened by 6 bases and J by 7 bases, with 10 bases between the two germline ends. The CDR3 runs 11 residues. Germline CDR1 DFQATT, CDR2 SNEGSKA (reference sequence). CDR3 coding DNA: TGCAGTGCGCCCACAATGAATGAGCAGTTCTTC. This sequence encodes CSAPTMNEQFF.

The rearrangement uses TRBV6-4 and TRBJ1-5; maybe TRBD1 (5 bases). This CDR3 has 15 residues. The V gene's germline CDR1 is MRHNA and CDR2 SNTAGT. Trimming stripped 0 bases from V and 7 bases from J, with 13 bases between. CDR3 sequence reads: CASSDSWGEGQPQHF. As DNA, the CDR3 is TGTGCCAGCAGTGACTCATGGGGGGAAGGCCAGCCCCAGCATTTT.

The chain uses TRBV11-3 and TRBJ2-7, with TRBD2 matching over 7 bases. The CDR3 is made up of 16 amino acids. The ends lost 3 bases at V and 2 bases at J; junction bases unmatched: 10. Germline CDR1 reads SGHNT; CDR2 reads YENEEA. CDR3 DNA: TGTGCCAGCAGCTTTGAGGGCGGGAGTTCGACCTACGAGCAGTACTTC. This translates into CASSFEGGSSTYEQYF. Drawing the rest from reference TRBV11-3 and TRBJ2-7, the complete variable domain is EAGVVQSPRYKIIEKKQPVAFWCNPISGHNTLYWYLQNLGQGPELLIRYENEEAVDDSQLPKDRFSAERLKGVDSTLKIQPAELGDSAVYLCASSFEGGSSTYEQYFGPGTRLTVT.

The V and J genes are TRBV12-3 or TRBV12-4 and TRBJ2-7, with no clear D. This CDR3 has 13 residues. V lost 1 base and J 5 bases, leaving 9 bases between the germline ends. The CDR3 DNA sequence: TGTGCCAGCAGTTTAGGCTGGAGCAACGAGCAGTACTTC. Protein sequence: CASSLGWSNEQYF.

This chain links TRBV7-2 with TRBJ2-3; 7 positions match TRBD1. CDR1 is SGHTA, CDR2 FQGNSA, per germline. V gave up 8 bases and J gave up 0 bases; unmatched junction bases: 11. The CDR3 is made up of 16 amino acids. The CDR3 region has the DNA TGTGCCAGCCGTCGACAGGGCACCTCTAGCACAGATACGCAGTATTTT. Its translation: CASRRQGTSSTDTQYF.

The genes are TRBV5-1 and TRBJ1-1; D may be TRBD1 (6 bases). This CDR3 contains 16 residues. V was clipped by 4 bases and J by 4 bases, with 20 bases between them. CDR1 SGHRS and CDR2 YFSETQ come from the germline V gene. CDR3 loop: CASSPLPGAGGTEAFF. The DNA of the CDR3 is TGCGCCAGCAGCCCCCTGCCAGGGGCAGGAGGCACTGAAGCTTTCTTT.

This clone was observed a single time. V usage is TRBV4-1 and J usage is TRBJ2-1; D might be TRBD2 (6 bases). V was shortened by 0 bases and J by 8 bases, with 8 bases between the two germline ends. CDR3 size: 13 residues. Per germline, CDR1 MGHRA and CDR2 YSYEKL. CDR3 in DNA: TGCGCCAGCAGCCAAGAGGAGGGCGATGAGCAGTTCTTC. Its protein product is CASSQEEGDEQFF.

In its sample, this clone was seen a few times. V is TRBV4-3 and J is TRBJ1-4; the D is unclear. Trimming cost V 3 bases and J 4 bases, with 12 bases left between them. Germline-derived CDR1 and CDR2 are LGHNA and YSLEER. The CDR3 has 15 residues. This CDR3 is CASSHVSEGNEKLFF. The CDR3 DNA is TGCGCCAGCAGCCATGTCAGCGAGGGTAATGAAAAACTGTTTTTT.

The rearrangement uses TRBV5-6 and TRBJ1-2; unclear D gene. This CDR3 comprises 14 residues. Looked up from germline, CDR1 is SGHDT and CDR2 is YYEEEE. V dropped 1 base and J dropped 3 bases, with 10 bases sitting between them. For the CDR3, the DNA is TGTGCCAGCAGCTTGACGGGTCTGGACTATGGCTACACCTTC. Encoded protein: CASSLTGLDYGYTF.

In this sample, this clone turned up a few times. The chain employs TRBV6-5 and TRBJ2-7; possibly TRBD1 for D (5 bases). Germline V lookup: CDR1 MNHEY, CDR2 SVGAGI. CDR3 length equals 13 residues. The V and J ends lost 6 bases and 0 bases respectively, with 9 bases between them. The CDR3 loop reads CASRDDSSYEQYF. As DNA, the CDR3 is TGTGCCAGCAGAGATGACAGCTCCTACGAGCAGTACTTC.

V is TRBV5-4 and J is TRBJ2-7; D is unresolved. This CDR3 comprises 12 residues. In germline, CDR1 is SGHNT, CDR2 YYREEE (reference sequence). V was pared by 2 bases and J by 7 bases, with 10 bases between. The CDR3 reads CASSFNPGEQYF. Here the CDR3 DNA reads TGTGCCAGCAGCTTTAATCCAGGAGAGCAGTACTTC.

The chain uses TRBV27 and TRBJ2-7, with 8 bases identical to TRBD2. This CDR3 has 15 residues. Germline V gene lookup returns CDR1 MNHEY and CDR2 SMNVEV (reference sequence). Trimming at V came to 7 bases and at J to 4 bases, leaving 12 bases not matched to a gene. CDR3 amino acids: CASTPLSGGRYEQYF. CDR3 nucleotides: TGTGCCAGCACCCCCCTCTCGGGAGGGAGGTACGAGCAGTACTTC.

This sequence joins TRBV19 and TRBJ1-4; 7 bases agree with TRBD1. The V gene end was trimmed by 6 bases and the J gene end by 0 bases; junction bases not matched to a gene: 10. This CDR3 spans 17 amino acids. The germline gives CDR1 LNHDA, CDR2 SQIVND (reference sequence). Here the CDR3 DNA reads TGTGCCAGTAGCTTCCGGGACAGAGAAGCAACTAATGAAAAACTGTTTTTT. This translates into CASSFRDREATNEKLFF.

The chain recombines TRBV2 with TRBJ2-3; 8 nucleotides agree with TRBD2. CDR1 is SNHLY, CDR2 FYNNEI, per germline. The CDR3 totals 14 residues. J gave up 1 base and V 4 bases, and 1 base lay outside the gene matches. This chain's CDR3 is CASSAGGGTDTQYF. CDR3 in DNA: TGTGCCAGCAGTGCCGGGGGGGGCACAGATACGCAGTATTTT. Full variable domain (remainder filled in from reference TRBV2 and TRBJ2-3): EPEVTQTPSHQVTQMGQEVILRCVPISNHLYFYWYRQILGQKVEFLVSFYNNEISEKSEIFDDQFSVERPDGSNFTLKIRSTKLEDSAMYFCASSAGGGTDTQYFGPGTRLTVL.

The CDR3 DNA sequence: TGTGCCAGCAGAGGACTAGCGGGAGTTGGTGAGCAGTTCTTC. Its translation is CASRGLAGVGEQFF. The V call is TRBV27, the J call TRBJ2-1, with 13 nucleotides matching TRBD2. Germline CDR1 is MNHEY and CDR2 is SMNVEV (reference sequence). This CDR3 spans 14 amino acids. With V trimmed by 6 bases and J by 9 bases, 5 bases remained unmatched.

This sequence joins TRBV28 and TRBJ1-5, with 8 positions matching TRBD1. Trimming cost V 6 bases and J 6 bases; bases outside gene matches: 16. The CDR3 covers 17 residues. CDR1 is MDHEN, CDR2 SYDVKM, per germline. CDR3 sequence: CASRKIATGGRGQPQHF. CDR3 bases: TGTGCCAGCAGAAAAATTGCCACAGGGGGTAGGGGTCAGCCCCAGCATTTT.

This clone was found once. The CDR3 region is CASSVSAGGPSDTQYF. DNA for the CDR3: TGCGCCAGCAGCGTATCCGCGGGAGGGCCCTCAGATACGCAGTATTTT. V is TRBV5-1 and J is TRBJ2-3, with 9 bases lining up with TRBD2. V gave up 4 bases and J gave up 4 bases; unmatched junction bases: 10. Germline V gene data show CDR1 as SGHRS and CDR2 as YFSETQ. This CDR3 region has 16 residues.

The rearrangement links TRBV6-5 to TRBJ1-1, with 8 positions matching TRBD1. J was trimmed by 6 bases and V by 4 bases; bases with no gene match: 10. CDR1 is MNHEY, CDR2 SVGAGI, per germline. This CDR3 contains 15 residues. CDR3 in amino acids: CASSSHLQGGAEAFF. In nucleotides, the CDR3 is TGTGCCAGCAGTTCCCACCTACAGGGGGGGGCTGAAGCTTTCTTT.

Turning to this clone: Other DNA sequences from this sample encode an identical CDR3 as well. The chain is built from TRBV27 and TRBJ1-3; D may be TRBD1 (5 bases). V was shortened by 5 bases and J by 4 bases, with 9 bases between the two germline ends. Germline V gives CDR1 MNHEY, CDR2 SMNVEV (reference sequence). The length of the CDR3 is 13 residues. The CDR3 here is CASSPSGGNTIYF. In DNA, the CDR3 is TGTGCCAGCAGTCCATCAGGGGGAAACACCATATATTTT.

The chain combines TRBV9 with TRBJ1-6; possibly TRBD1 for D (5 bases). The CDR3 is 12 residues long. Germline lookup yields CDR1 SGDLS and CDR2 YYNGEE. V was shortened by 5 bases and J by 8 bases, with 8 bases between the two germline ends. In DNA, the CDR3 is TGTGCCAGCAGTTCGGGGGATTCACCCCTCCACTTT. Protein: CASSSGDSPLHF.

The chain uses TRBV2 and TRBJ1-5; D not resolved. Germline V gene sequence: CDR1 SNHLY, CDR2 FYNNEI. CDR3 length: 13 residues. V lost 3 bases and J 7 bases, leaving 10 bases between the germline ends. The CDR3 spells CASSEAREQPQHF. The CDR3 bases are TGTGCCAGCAGTGAGGCCCGGGAGCAGCCCCAGCATTTT.

The V gene is TRBV6-1, the J gene TRBJ1-5; no definite D call. The length of the CDR3 is 15 residues. Germline values: CDR1 MNHNS, CDR2 SASEGT. V was clipped by 2 bases and J by 3 bases, with 11 bases between them. This chain's CDR3 is CASSEFGLINQPQHF. In DNA, the CDR3 is TGTGCCAGCAGTGAATTTGGGCTGATCAATCAGCCCCAGCATTTT.

The chain is built from TRBV14 and TRBJ2-1; tentatively, D is TRBD1 (5 bases). V lost 5 bases, J lost 12 bases, and 17 bases lay in between. The germline V gene encodes CDR1 SGHDN and CDR2 FVKESK. CDR3 length equals 13 residues. CDR3 nucleotides: TGTGCCAGCAGCAATAGTGGGGCCATGGTGCAGTTCTTC. It specifies CASSNSGAMVQFF.

DNA of the CDR3: TGTGCCAGCAGGGACGGACAGGGCAATCAGCCCCAGCATTTT. This sequence encodes CASRDGQGNQPQHF. The V call is TRBV28, the J call TRBJ1-5, with TRBD1 identical over 7 bases. The CDR3 runs to 14 residues. Looked up from germline, CDR1 is MDHEN and CDR2 is SYDVKM. V shed 6 bases, J shed 2 bases, and the junction held 4 bases outside the gene matches.